Only a few counts were recorded for the clone carrying this TCR beta chain. This sample stems from a study of blood T cell repertoires in COVID-19. The germline V gene has CDR1 SGDLS and CDR2 YYNGEE. Trimming cost V 0 bases and J 6 bases, with 9 bases left between them. This CDR3 contains 13 residues. The participants were between about 18 and 90 years old and came from some 23 US areas. Donors were grouped by their self-reported clinical history. Original processing notes: How many nucleated cells were present was estimated from reference gene primer amplification. TCRdb keeps only in-frame clones here, not all; method: immunoSEQ multiplex PCR. V, J and clone size derive from that table, while D and trimming were established from the DNA sequence. The sample contains 250,000 or so clones, roughly 85% of which appear only once.

The material sequenced was PBMCs or T cells enriched from blood (not recorded which). The chain joins TRBV9 to TRBJ1-1; D gene ambiguous. The sequence derives from a woman in her 50s who had been exposed to COVID-19. CDR3 residues: CASSVATGSEAFF. The CDR3 bases are TGTGCCAGCAGCGTAGCTACGGGGTCTGAAGCTTTCTTT.